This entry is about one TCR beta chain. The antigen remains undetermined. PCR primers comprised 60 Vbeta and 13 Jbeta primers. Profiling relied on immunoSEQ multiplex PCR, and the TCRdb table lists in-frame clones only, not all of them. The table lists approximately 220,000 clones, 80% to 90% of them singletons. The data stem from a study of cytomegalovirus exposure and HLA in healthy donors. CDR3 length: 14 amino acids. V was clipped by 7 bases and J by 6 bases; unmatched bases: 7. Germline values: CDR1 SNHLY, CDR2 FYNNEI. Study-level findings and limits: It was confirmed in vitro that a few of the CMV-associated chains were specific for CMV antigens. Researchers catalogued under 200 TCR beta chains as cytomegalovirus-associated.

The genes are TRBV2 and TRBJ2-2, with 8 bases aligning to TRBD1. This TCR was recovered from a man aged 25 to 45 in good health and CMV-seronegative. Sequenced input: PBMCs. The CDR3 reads CASNLKQGAGELFF. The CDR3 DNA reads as TGTGCCAGCAATCTGAAACAGGGGGCCGGGGAGCTGTTTTTT.